The 7 T cell receptor beta chains presented below share a single source sample, sequenced in a study of cytomegalovirus exposure and HLA in healthy donors. Amplification used 60 Vbeta primers and 13 Jbeta primers. Clones were read by immunoSEQ multiplex PCR, and TCRdb kept only the in-frame ones, dropping some. The sample yields roughly 98,000 clones, roughly three quarters seen once. The sample consisted of PBMCs. Receptor source: a man aged 40-55 years in good health and CMV-seronegative.

This chain connects TRBV6-1 to TRBJ2-7; 9 nucleotides match TRBD1. The V gene's germline CDR1 is MNHNS and CDR2 SASEGT. The CDR3 is 14 amino acids. V dropped 9 bases and J dropped 0; count of bases not matched to a gene: 6. CDR3: CASTGTGISYEQYF. The CDR3 bases are TGTGCCAGTACCGGGACAGGGATCTCCTACGAGCAGTACTTC.

This clone occurred a few times. V usage is TRBV15 and J usage is TRBJ1-6, with a possible D match to TRBD1 (5 bases). Germline loops: CDR1 LNHNV, CDR2 YYDKDF (reference sequence). The length of the CDR3 is 14 residues. V was shortened by 5 bases and J by 6 bases, with 11 bases between the two germline ends. Written as DNA, the CDR3 is TGTGCCACCAGCGACTGGGGGGGTAATTCACCCCTCCACTTT. This translates into CATSDWGGNSPLHF.

The CDR3 sequence: CASSLTPGLGETQYF. The DNA of the CDR3 is TGTGCCAGCAGCTTAACGCCGGGACTTGGAGAGACCCAGTACTTC. This chain connects TRBV7-3 to TRBJ2-5; tentative D call: TRBD2 (6 bases). V lost 0 bases and J 4 bases, leaving 12 bases between the germline ends. Germline V gene sequence: CDR1 SGHTA, CDR2 FQGTGA. This CDR3 has 15 residues.

This rearrangement joins TRBV7-9 to TRBJ1-2, with no clear D. V was clipped by 7 bases and J by 6 bases, with 27 bases between them. This CDR3 is built from 17 residues. Germline CDR1 is SEHNR and CDR2 is FQNEAQ (reference sequence). The CDR3 sequence is CASNSHNGQPPRDGYTF. In nucleotides, the CDR3 is TGTGCCAGCAACTCCCATAATGGCCAGCCGCCTAGAGATGGCTACACCTTC.

This clone was detected only a few times. This rearrangement joins TRBV10-3 to TRBJ1-2; a possible D gene is TRBD1 (5 bases). The V gene lost 7 bases and the J gene lost 4 bases, with 16 bases spanning the gap. Per the germline V gene, CDR1 is ENHRY and CDR2 is SYGVKD. CDR3 length: 14 amino acids. CDR3 protein: CAIKGNTGIYGYTF. In DNA, the CDR3 is TGTGCCATCAAGGGGAACACTGGGATCTATGGCTACACCTTC.

This chain links TRBV2 with TRBJ2-5; no definite D call. The germline V gene has CDR1 SNHLY and CDR2 FYNNEI. Between the trimmed V and J ends, which lost 5 bases and 4 bases, there was a span of 14 bases. This CDR3 has 14 residues. The DNA of the CDR3 is TGTGCCAGCAGTCAACTCACGGTTATAGAGACCCAGTACTTC. Amino acid sequence: CASSQLTVIETQYF.

The chain employs TRBV28 and TRBJ1-5, with D possibly being TRBD1 (5 bases). Germline CDR1 reads MDHEN; CDR2 reads SYDVKM. This CDR3 has 14 amino acids. The V and J ends lost 0 bases and 2 bases respectively, with 5 bases between them. The CDR3 loop reads CASSLWTGNQPQHF. CDR3 DNA sequence: TGTGCCAGCAGTTTATGGACAGGCAATCAGCCCCAGCATTTT.